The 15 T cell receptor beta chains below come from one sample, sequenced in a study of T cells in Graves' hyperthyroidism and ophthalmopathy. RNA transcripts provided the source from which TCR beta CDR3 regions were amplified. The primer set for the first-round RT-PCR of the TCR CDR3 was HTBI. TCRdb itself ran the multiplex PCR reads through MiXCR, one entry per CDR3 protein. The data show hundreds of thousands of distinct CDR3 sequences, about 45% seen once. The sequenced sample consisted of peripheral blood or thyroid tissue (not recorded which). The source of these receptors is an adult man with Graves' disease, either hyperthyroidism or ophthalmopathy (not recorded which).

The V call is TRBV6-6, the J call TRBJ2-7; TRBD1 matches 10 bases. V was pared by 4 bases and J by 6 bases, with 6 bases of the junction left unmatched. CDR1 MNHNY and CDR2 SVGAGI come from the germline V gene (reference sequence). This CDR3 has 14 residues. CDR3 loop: CASSLGTGDPEQYF. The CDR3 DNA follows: TGTGCCAGCAGTTTGGGGACAGGGGACCCCGAGCAGTACTTC.

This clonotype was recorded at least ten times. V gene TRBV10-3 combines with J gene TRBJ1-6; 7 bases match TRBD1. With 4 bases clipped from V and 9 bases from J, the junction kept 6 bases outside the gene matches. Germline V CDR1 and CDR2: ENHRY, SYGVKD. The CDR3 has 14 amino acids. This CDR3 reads CAISGDRVGSPLHF. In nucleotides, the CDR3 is TGTGCCATCAGTGGCGACAGGGTTGGTTCACCCCTCCACTTT.

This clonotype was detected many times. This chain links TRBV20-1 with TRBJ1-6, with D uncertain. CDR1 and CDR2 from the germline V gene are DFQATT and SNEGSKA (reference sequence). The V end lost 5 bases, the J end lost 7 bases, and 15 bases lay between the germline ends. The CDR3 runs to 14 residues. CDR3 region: CSAAFLGPNSPLHF. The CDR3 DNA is TGCAGTGCTGCCTTTCTGGGTCCAAATTCACCCCTCCACTTT.

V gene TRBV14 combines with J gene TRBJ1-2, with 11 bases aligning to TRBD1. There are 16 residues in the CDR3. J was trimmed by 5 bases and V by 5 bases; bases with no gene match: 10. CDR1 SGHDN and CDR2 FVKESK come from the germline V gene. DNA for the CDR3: TGTGCCAGCAGCTCGTTCGGGACAGGGGGAGAGTATGGCTACACCTTC. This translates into CASSSFGTGGEYGYTF.

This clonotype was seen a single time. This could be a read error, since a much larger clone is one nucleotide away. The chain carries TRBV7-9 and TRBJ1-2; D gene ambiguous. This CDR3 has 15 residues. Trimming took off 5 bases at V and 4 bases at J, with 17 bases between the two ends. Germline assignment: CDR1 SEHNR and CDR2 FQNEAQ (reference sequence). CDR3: CASSTFRGGRYGYTF. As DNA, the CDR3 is TGTGCCAGCAGCACTTTCCGTGGCGGCCGCTATGGCTACACCTTC.

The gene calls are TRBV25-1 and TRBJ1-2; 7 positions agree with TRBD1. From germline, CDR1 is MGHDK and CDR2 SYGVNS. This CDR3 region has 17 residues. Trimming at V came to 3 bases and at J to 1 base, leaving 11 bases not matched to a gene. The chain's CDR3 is CASSEGGTGAVNYGYTF. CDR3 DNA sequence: TGTGCCAGCAGTGAGGGAGGCACAGGGGCAGTTAACTATGGCTACACCTTC.

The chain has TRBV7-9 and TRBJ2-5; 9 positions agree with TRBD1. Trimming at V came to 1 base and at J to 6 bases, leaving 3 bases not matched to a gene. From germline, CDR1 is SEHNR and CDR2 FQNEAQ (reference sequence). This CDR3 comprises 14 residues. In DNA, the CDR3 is TGTGCCAGCAGCTTAGGACAGGGGGGGCAGACCCAGTACTTC. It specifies CASSLGQGGQTQYF.

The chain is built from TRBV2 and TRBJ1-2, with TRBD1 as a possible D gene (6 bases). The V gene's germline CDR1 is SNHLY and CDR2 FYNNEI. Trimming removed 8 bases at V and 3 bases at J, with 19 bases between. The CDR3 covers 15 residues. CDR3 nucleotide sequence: TGTGCCAGCTTAGGCTACAGGGTCCAGGACTATGGCTACACCTTC. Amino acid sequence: CASLGYRVQDYGYTF.

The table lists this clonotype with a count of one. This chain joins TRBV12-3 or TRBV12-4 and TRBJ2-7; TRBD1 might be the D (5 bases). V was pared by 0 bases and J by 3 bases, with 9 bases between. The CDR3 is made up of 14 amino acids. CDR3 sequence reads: CASSLAQGGYEQYF. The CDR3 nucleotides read TGTGCCAGCAGTTTAGCCCAGGGTGGCTACGAGCAGTACTTC.

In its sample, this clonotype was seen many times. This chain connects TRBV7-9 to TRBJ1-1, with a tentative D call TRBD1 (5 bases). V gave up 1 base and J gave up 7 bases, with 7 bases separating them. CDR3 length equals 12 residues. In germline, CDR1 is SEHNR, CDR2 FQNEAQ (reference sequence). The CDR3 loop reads CASSLGGGEAFF. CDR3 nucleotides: TGTGCCAGCAGCTTAGGTGGGGGTGAAGCTTTCTTT.

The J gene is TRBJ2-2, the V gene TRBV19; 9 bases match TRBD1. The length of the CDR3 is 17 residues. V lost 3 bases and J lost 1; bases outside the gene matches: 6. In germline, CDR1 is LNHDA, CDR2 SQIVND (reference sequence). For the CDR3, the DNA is TGTGCCAGTAGTATTCTACCGGGACAGGGGAACACCGGGGAGCTGTTTTTT. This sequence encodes CASSILPGQGNTGELFF.

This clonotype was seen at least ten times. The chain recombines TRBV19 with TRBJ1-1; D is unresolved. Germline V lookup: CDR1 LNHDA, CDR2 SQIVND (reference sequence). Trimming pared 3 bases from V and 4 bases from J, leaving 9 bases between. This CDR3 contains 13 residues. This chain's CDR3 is CASSIGAGTEAFF. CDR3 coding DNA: TGTGCCAGTAGTATTGGTGCAGGCACTGAAGCTTTCTTT. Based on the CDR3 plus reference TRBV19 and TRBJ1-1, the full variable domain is DGGITQSPKYLFRKEGQNVTLSCEQNLNHDAMYWYRQDPGQGLRLIYYSQIVNDFQKGDIAEGYSVSREKKESFPLTVTSAQKNPTAFYLCASSIGAGTEAFFGQGTRLTVV.

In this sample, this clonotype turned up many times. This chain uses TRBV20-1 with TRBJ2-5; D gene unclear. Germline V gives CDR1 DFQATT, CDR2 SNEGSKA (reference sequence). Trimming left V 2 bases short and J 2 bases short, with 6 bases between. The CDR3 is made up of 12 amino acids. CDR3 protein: CSARTPQETQYF. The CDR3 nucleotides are TGCAGTGCTAGAACGCCTCAAGAGACCCAGTACTTC.

CDR3 nucleotides: TGTGCCAGCTCCCTCCGGGGCAGGTCACCCCTCCACTTT. It codes for CASSLRGRSPLHF. The V call is TRBV25-1, the J call TRBJ1-6, with D perhaps matching TRBD1 (5 bases). CDR3 length: 13 amino acids. Trimming left V 8 bases short and J 10 bases short, with 15 bases between. The germline V gene encodes CDR1 MGHDK and CDR2 SYGVNS.

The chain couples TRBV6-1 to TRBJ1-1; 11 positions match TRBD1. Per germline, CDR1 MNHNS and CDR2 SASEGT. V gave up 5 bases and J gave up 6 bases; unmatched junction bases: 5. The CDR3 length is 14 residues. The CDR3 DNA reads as TGTGCCAGCAGTTCTGGACAGGGGGCCGCTGAAGCTTTCTTT. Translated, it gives CASSSGQGAAEAFF.